These 2 T cell receptor beta chains came from one sample sequenced in a study of T cell repertoires in aging, cancer and after chemotherapy. Amplification of TCR beta used genomic DNA extracted from peripheral blood. Rearranged V-D-J TRB sequences were amplified with a mixed TRB-A/B primer pool. Via MiXCR, TCRdb re-called the multiplex PCR reads, giving one row per CDR3 protein. Among thousands of distinct CDR3 sequences, 25% to 30% were seen once, and the ten largest hold less than 9%. The sequencing input was blood. Receptor source: a human donor with a blood cancer.

This clonotype is deemed medium-sized. The V call is TRBV7-9, the J call TRBJ2-7; D is possibly TRBD2 (7 bases). The CDR3 is 13 amino acids. CDR1 SEHNR and CDR2 FQNEAQ come from the germline V gene (reference sequence). Trimming pared 5 bases from V and 0 bases from J, leaving 8 bases between. CDR3 nucleotide sequence: TGTGCCAGCAGCCGGGGGGCCTCCTACGAGCAGTACTTC. Its protein product is CASSRGASYEQYF. The full variable domain, in which reference TRBV7-9 and TRBJ2-7 provide the parts outside the CDR3, is DTGVSQNPRHKITKRGQNVTFRCDPISEHNRLYWYRQTLGQGPEFLTYFQNEAQLEKSRLLSDRFSAERPKGSFSTLEIQRTEQGDSAMYLCASSRGASYEQYFGPGTRLTVT.

This clonotype is medium-sized within its sample. The CDR3 loop reads CAWSVGLAYNEQFF. CDR3 DNA: TGTGCCTGGAGTGTAGGCTTGGCCTACAATGAGCAGTTCTTC. The gene calls are TRBV30 and TRBJ2-1; D is undetermined. CDR1 is GTSNPN, CDR2 SVGIG, per germline (reference sequence). V dropped 0 bases and J dropped 2 bases, with 8 bases sitting between them. This CDR3 region has 14 residues.